This T cell receptor (beta chain) was sequenced for a study of cytomegalovirus exposure and HLA in healthy donors. This CDR3 contains 12 residues. Germline V gene lookup returns CDR1 SGDLS and CDR2 YYNGEE. Trimming at V came to 7 bases and at J to 4 bases, leaving 3 bases not matched to a gene. TCRdb's table, derived via immunoSEQ multiplex PCR, lists solely in-frame clones and lacks some. The table lists hundreds of thousands of clones, approximately 82% of them singletons. This chain uses TRBV9 with TRBJ2-3; 7 nucleotides align to TRBD2. The sample was PBMCs. The receptor comes from a woman between 18 and 30 years old in good health and CMV-seronegative. CDR3 loop: CASGGVADTQYF. For the CDR3, the DNA is TGTGCCAGCGGGGGGGTGGCAGATACGCAGTATTTT.